A single sample gave rise to the 9 T cell receptor beta chains below, sequenced in a study of T cell responses to AZD1222 COVID-19 vaccine. The table came from immunoSEQ multiplex PCR; TCRdb's copy has only in-frame clones and leaves some out. The sample lists about 120,000 clones; 85% to 90% were seen once. The sequences come from peripheral blood, collected on day 0 of AZD1222 vaccination. Receptors were obtained from an adult in good health.

The chain carries TRBV4-2 and TRBJ1-2; D gene unclear. Trimming pared 1 base from V and 8 bases from J, leaving 14 bases between. Germline assignment: CDR1 LGHNA and CDR2 YNFKEQ. CDR3 length equals 14 residues. CDR3: CASSQGDTHMGYTF. DNA of the CDR3: TGTGCCAGCAGCCAAGGAGACACCCACATGGGCTACACCTTC.

The chain employs TRBV7-9 and TRBJ2-5; 16 bases are shared with TRBD2. Germline assignment: CDR1 SEHNR and CDR2 FQNEAQ (reference sequence). Trimming cost V 1 base and J 3 bases; bases outside gene matches: 5. The CDR3 runs 18 residues. The CDR3: CASSLGGTSGRAEETQYF. In DNA form, the CDR3 reads TGTGCCAGCAGCTTAGGGGGGACTAGCGGGAGGGCCGAAGAGACCCAGTACTTC.

CDR3: CASSYSDTNTEAFF. CDR3 coding DNA: TGCGCCAGCAGCTACTCGGACACTAACACTGAAGCTTTCTTT. This chain links TRBV4-1 with TRBJ1-1; D may be TRBD1 (5 bases). The V gene's germline CDR1 is MGHRA and CDR2 YSYEKL. This CDR3 has 14 residues. V lost 5 bases, J lost 2 bases, and 12 bases lay in between.

V usage is TRBV7-2 and J usage is TRBJ2-7, with unresolved D. This CDR3 region has 13 residues. Trimming removed 1 base at V and 9 bases at J, with 13 bases between. Germline CDR1 and CDR2: SGHTA and FQGNSA. CDR3 residues: CASSLGQTGRQYF. Here the CDR3 DNA reads TGTGCCAGCAGCTTAGGACAAACGGGTAGGCAGTACTTC.

This chain links TRBV7-2 with TRBJ2-2; a weak D match, TRBD2 (5 bases). Germline CDR1 SGHTA, CDR2 FQGNSA. Trimming pared 5 bases from V and 7 bases from J, leaving 8 bases between. The CDR3 loop spans 12 amino acids. The CDR3 loop reads CASSPGFGELFF. Written as DNA, the CDR3 is TGTGCCAGCAGCCCGGGGTTCGGGGAGCTGTTTTTT.

V gene TRBV6-2 or TRBV6-3 combines with J gene TRBJ2-7, with D possibly TRBD2 on 6 matching bases. V lost 2 bases and J 2 bases, leaving 13 bases between the germline ends. The CDR3 spans 15 residues. Germline V gene data show CDR1 as MNHEY and CDR2 as SVGEGT. CDR3 sequence: CASSYMGTYTYEQYF. The CDR3, as DNA: TGTGCCAGCAGTTACATGGGGACTTACACCTACGAGCAGTACTTC.

The V and J genes are TRBV3-1 (or the pseudogene TRBV3-2) and TRBJ2-7; the D is unclear. The CDR3 extends over 11 amino acids. The germline V gene encodes CDR1 LGHDT and CDR2 YNNKEL (reference sequence). V shed 8 bases and J shed 3 bases, with 8 bases lying between them. The CDR3 region has the DNA TGTGCCAGCCTACCCGTCTACGAGCAGTACTTC. This gives the protein CASLPVYEQYF.

The CDR3 DNA reads as TGCAGTGCTAGTTCCCCGGGACTAGACTACAATGAGCAGTTCTTC. This translates into CSASSPGLDYNEQFF. The chain combines TRBV20-1 with TRBJ2-1; 8 positions match TRBD2. Losses at the gene ends were 3 bases for V and 3 bases for J; bases not matched to a gene: 7. Germline CDR1 DFQATT, CDR2 SNEGSKA (reference sequence). This CDR3 comprises 15 residues.

The chain couples TRBV28 to TRBJ2-7; D remains ambiguous. V was trimmed by 10 bases and J by 2 bases, leaving 9 bases between them. CDR1 is MDHEN, CDR2 SYDVKM, per germline. The CDR3 has 11 amino acids. CDR3 region: CATRLTYEQYF. The DNA for the CDR3 is TGTGCCACCCGACTTACCTACGAGCAGTACTTC. Full variable domain (rest looked up from reference TRBV28 and TRBJ2-7): DVKVTQSSRYLVKRTGEKVFLECVQDMDHENMFWYRQDPGLGLRLIYFSYDVKMKEKGDIPEGYSVSREKKERFSLILESASTNQTSMYLCATRLTYEQYFGPGTRLTVT.